The entry below describes one TCR beta chain. Its specificity is not known. Stable Graves' hyperthyroidism denoted no ophthalmopathy progression over 18 months. Among the patients, aged 18 to 65, hyperthyroidism was newly diagnosed and had lasted under 2 months. The sample originates from a study of T cells in Graves' hyperthyroidism and ophthalmopathy. Study outcomes and limitations: From stable hyperthyroidism, ophthalmopathy was separated by a 13 V-J model.

Amplification yielded TCR beta CDR3 regions, with RNA transcripts as the source. TCR CDR3 regions were first amplified by RT-PCR with HTBI primers. TCRdb reprocessed the multiplex PCR reads via MiXCR and lists one record per CDR3 protein. The profile shows about 540,000 distinct CDR3 sequences, about half of them singletons. The CDR3 runs 15 residues. The V end lost 7 bases, the J end lost 1 base, and 16 bases lay between the germline ends. The germline gives CDR1 SQVTM, CDR2 ANQGSEA. Sequencing was done on a sample of peripheral blood or thyroid tissue (not recorded which). This clonotype was obtained from a woman between 18 and 30 years old with Graves' hyperthyroidism. The chain joins TRBV29-1 to TRBJ2-2; tentative D call: TRBD2 (5 bases). The CDR3 is CSGRSHRENTGELFF. DNA for the CDR3: TGCAGCGGGAGGAGCCACCGGGAGAACACCGGGGAGCTGTTTTTT.